This T cell receptor (beta chain) emerged from a study of CD4 T cells in relation to SARS-CoV-2 and coronaviruses. Study as a whole: TCR beta CDR3s were sequenced after roughly ten-day antigen culture of PBMCs.

Sequenced by immunoSEQ multiplex PCR; TCRdb stores in-frame clones only, minus some. The table has 38,000 or so clones, more than 60% seen once. A word on this clone: Its antigen is unknown.

The junction had 7 bases not matched to a gene; V was cut back by 5 bases and J by 0 bases. This CDR3 region has 16 residues. Per the germline V gene, CDR1 is MDHEN and CDR2 is SYDVKM. The receptor was isolated from an adult with COVID-19. The chain recombines TRBV28 with TRBJ2-1; 7 positions agree with TRBD2. The sequencing input was memory CD4+ T cells from PBMCs, cultured in vitro. In DNA form, the CDR3 reads TGTGCCAGCAGTCCTGGGGGGGTCAGCTCCTACAATGAGCAGTTCTTC. Translation: CASSPGGVSSYNEQFF.